This record concerns one T cell receptor (beta chain) sequence. The germline gives CDR1 MDHEN, CDR2 SYDVKM. CDR3 size: 13 residues. The V segment lost 6 bases and the J segment 2 bases; nucleotides outside the gene matches: 4. Sequencing of TCR beta was carried out in blood CD8+ and CD4+ T cells. Healthy donors served as age- and sex-matched controls. In contrast to the negatively isolated CD8+ and CD4+ T cells, TEMRA cells were FACS-enriched. This sample was taken from a study of CD8 T cells in Susac syndrome. Reverse transcription of roughly 0.45 to 1 ug RNA was carried out with random hexamers. Multiplex immunoSEQ PCR targeted 54 Vbeta and 13 Jbeta TCR beta segments. From the immunoSEQ multiplex PCR reads, TCRdb called clonotypes with MiXCR, one entry per CDR3 protein. Here the sample spans some 180,000 distinct CDR3 sequences, about 95% being singletons.

The rearrangement uses TRBV28 and TRBJ2-7; 7 bases agree with TRBD1. The sequence was collected from a human donor in good health. Input material: CD4+ T cells from PBMCs. The CDR3 protein is CASRRGQPYEQYF. The CDR3, as DNA: TGTGCCAGCAGAAGGGGACAGCCCTACGAGCAGTACTTC. Looking up the rest from reference TRBV28 and TRBJ2-7 gives the full variable domain: DVKVTQSSRYLVKRTGEKVFLECVQDMDHENMFWYRQDPGLGLRLIYFSYDVKMKEKGDIPEGYSVSREKKERFSLILESASTNQTSMYLCASRRGQPYEQYFGPGTRLTVT.